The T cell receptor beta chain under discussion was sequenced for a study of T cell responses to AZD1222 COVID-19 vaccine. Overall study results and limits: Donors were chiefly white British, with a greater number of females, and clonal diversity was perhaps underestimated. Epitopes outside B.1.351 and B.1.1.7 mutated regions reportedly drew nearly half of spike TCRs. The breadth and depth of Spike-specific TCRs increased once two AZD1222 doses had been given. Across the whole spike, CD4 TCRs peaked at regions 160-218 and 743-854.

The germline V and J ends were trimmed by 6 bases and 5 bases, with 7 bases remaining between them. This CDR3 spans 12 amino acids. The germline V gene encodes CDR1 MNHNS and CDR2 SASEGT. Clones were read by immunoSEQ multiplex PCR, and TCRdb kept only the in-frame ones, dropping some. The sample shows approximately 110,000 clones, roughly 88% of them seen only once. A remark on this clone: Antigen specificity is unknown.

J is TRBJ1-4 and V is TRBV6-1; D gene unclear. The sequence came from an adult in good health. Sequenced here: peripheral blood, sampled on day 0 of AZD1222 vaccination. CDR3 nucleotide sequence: TGTGCCAGCAGCACCAGAAATGAAAAACTGTTTTTT. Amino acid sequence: CASSTRNEKLFF.